The T cell receptor beta chain under discussion was sequenced for a study of cytomegalovirus exposure and HLA in healthy donors. Study-level background: From donors who were HLA-typed, an early data release held 65 million to 85 million unique TCRs.

PCR primers comprised 60 Vbeta and 13 Jbeta primers. Repertoires were generated with immunoSEQ multiplex PCR, while TCRdb's copy carries only in-frame clones and drops some. Of around 160,000 clones in the sample, 65% to 85% are singletons; the top ten hold 1.5%. Germline values: CDR1 MNHEY, CDR2 SVGAGI. This CDR3 spans 14 amino acids. V was clipped by 6 bases and J by 3 bases, with 12 bases between them. This rearrangement joins TRBV6-5 to TRBJ1-5; D may be TRBD1 (6 bases). The source is a woman aged 18-29 years in good health and CMV-seronegative. Sequenced sample: PBMCs. The CDR3 DNA reads as TGTGCCAGCAGCCTAGGGGGGGTCAATCAGCCCCAGCATTTT. Translated, it gives CASSLGGVNQPQHF.